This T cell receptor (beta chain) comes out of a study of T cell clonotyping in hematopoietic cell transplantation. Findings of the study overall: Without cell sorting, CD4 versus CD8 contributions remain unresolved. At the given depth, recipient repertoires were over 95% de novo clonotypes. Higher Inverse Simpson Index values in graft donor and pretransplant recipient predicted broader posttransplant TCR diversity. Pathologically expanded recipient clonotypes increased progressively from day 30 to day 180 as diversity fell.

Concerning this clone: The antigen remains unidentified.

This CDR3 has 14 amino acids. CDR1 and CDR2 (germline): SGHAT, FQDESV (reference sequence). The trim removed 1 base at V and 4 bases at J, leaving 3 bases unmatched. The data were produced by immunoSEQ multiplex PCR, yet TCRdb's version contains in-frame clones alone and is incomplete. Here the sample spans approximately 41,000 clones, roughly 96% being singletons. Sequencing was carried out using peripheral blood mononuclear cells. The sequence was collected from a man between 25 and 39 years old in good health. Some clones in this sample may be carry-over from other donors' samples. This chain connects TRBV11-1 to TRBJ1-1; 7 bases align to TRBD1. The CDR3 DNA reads TGTGCCAGCAGCTTAGAAGCAGGGGGCACTGAAGCTTTCTTT. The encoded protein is CASSLEAGGTEAFF.